The clone carrying this T cell receptor (beta chain) has just one count. PCR employed 60 Vbeta and 13 Jbeta primers. The repertoire was sequenced with immunoSEQ multiplex PCR; TCRdb's copy has only in-frame clones and lacks some. The table has 150,000 or so clones, approximately 80% seen once. These data originate in a study of cytomegalovirus exposure and HLA in healthy donors. With 4 bases clipped from V and 6 bases from J, the junction kept 12 bases outside the gene matches. Germline CDR1 MNHNS, CDR2 SASEGT. CDR3 length: 15 residues. The sequenced sample consisted of PBMCs. The origin of this receptor is a woman in her forties in good health and CMV-seronegative. V is TRBV6-1 and J is TRBJ2-7; TRBD1 aligns across 7 bases. CDR3 protein: CASSVGKTGSREQYF. The CDR3 DNA reads TGTGCCAGCAGTGTCGGTAAGACAGGGTCACGCGAGCAGTACTTC.